These T cell receptor beta chains were read from a single sample in a study of OX40 agonist ivuxolimab in advanced cancers. Clones were sequenced by immunoSEQ multiplex PCR, and TCRdb holds only the in-frame ones, with some missing. The sample has more than 70,000 clones, about four fifths seen once. The sample was CD4+ or CD8+ T cells sorted from blood, taken in a trial of the OX40 agonist ivuxolimab. Every receptor here comes from an adult with an advanced solid tumor such as melanoma, head and neck, liver or kidney cancer. CDR3s include the opening cysteine and the closing phenylalanine or tryptophan. D genes are given only for firm matches. The size of a clone is reported for some rows only, either as once, few or many, or as a class for expanded clones.

j_gene	d_gene	abundance	v_gene	CDR3aa	CDR3nt
TRBJ2-1	.	.	TRBV15	CATSALDIAYNEQFF	TGTGCCACCAGCGCGCTGGACATCGCCTACAATGAGCAGTTCTTC
TRBJ1-5	.	.	TRBV5-1	CASSLSGNQPQHF	TGCGCCAGCAGCTTGTCCGGCAATCAGCCCCAGCATTTT
TRBJ1-5	TRBD1	few	TRBV28	CASSSGQGNQPQHF	TGTGCCAGCAGTTCAGGACAGGGGAATCAGCCCCAGCATTTT
TRBJ2-1	.	.	TRBV18	CASSSDGRDNEQFF	TGTGCCAGCTCCTCGGACGGCCGGGACAATGAGCAGTTCTTC
TRBJ1-6	.	.	TRBV28	CASSLGSRPDSPLHF	TGTGCCAGCAGTTTAGGTTCAAGGCCGGATTCACCCCTCCACTTT
TRBJ2-7	.	.	TRBV7-2	CASSFQVGGVLSYEQYF	TGTGCCAGCAGCTTTCAAGTAGGCGGGGTACTTTCCTACGAGCAGTACTTC
TRBJ1-4	.	once	TRBV5-1	CASSLQNDEKLFF	TGCGCCAGCAGCTTGCAGAACGATGAAAAACTGTTTTTT
TRBJ2-1	.	once	TRBV19	CASRGRQYNEQFF	TGTGCCTCCCGGGGGCGACAATACAATGAGCAGTTCTTC
TRBJ2-3	.	once	TRBV10-3	CATRGLGPDTQYF	TGTGCCACCCGGGGGTTAGGGCCAGATACGCAGTATTTT
TRBJ1-2	TRBD1	.	TRBV6-5	CASSSDRGLGYTF	TGTGCCAGCAGTAGTGACAGGGGGCTTGGCTACACCTTC
TRBJ2-3	.	.	TRBV27	CASKPQHVSDTQYF	TGTGCCAGCAAACCCCAACATGTCTCAGATACGCAGTATTTT
TRBJ2-2	.	.	TRBV9	CASSLRRTNTGELFF	TGTGCCAGCAGCCTCCGGCGGACGAACACCGGGGAGCTGTTTTTT
TRBJ1-5	TRBD1	.	TRBV2	CASSGDRGGQPQHF	TGTGCCAGCAGCGGGGACAGGGGAGGTCAGCCCCAGCATTTT
TRBJ2-7	TRBD2	.	TRBV2	CASSEYTSGAGEQYF	TGTGCCAGCAGTGAATATACTAGCGGGGCCGGCGAGCAGTACTTC
TRBJ1-2	.	.	TRBV27	CASSLQGRFPNYGYTF	TGTGCCAGCAGTTTACAGGGCAGGTTCCCTAACTATGGCTACACCTTC
TRBJ2-1	.	.	TRBV6-5	CASRGYLYNEQFF	TGTGCCAGCAGGGGCTACCTCTACAATGAGCAGTTCTTC
TRBJ1-1	TRBD1	.	TRBV19	CASSHRGGPRTEAFF	TGTGCCAGTAGTCATCGAGGGGGCCCCAGGACTGAAGCTTTCTTT
TRBJ1-1	.	.	TRBV7-9	CASSANRVMNTEAFF	TGTGCCAGCAGCGCAAACAGAGTCATGAACACTGAAGCTTTCTTT
TRBJ1-1	.	.	TRBV28	CASTGAGRAEAFF	TGTGCCAGCACGGGGGCGGGGAGGGCTGAAGCTTTCTTT
TRBJ2-5	.	.	TRBV2	CASRGYGGETQYF	TGTGCCAGCAGGGGATATGGGGGAGAGACCCAGTACTTC
TRBJ2-5	TRBD2	.	TRBV6-5	CASSGGGEETQYF	TGTGCCAGCAGTGGGGGGGGTGAGGAGACCCAGTACTTC
TRBJ1-4	.	once	TRBV19	CASGTHKAGEKLFF	TGTGCCAGCGGGACCCACAAGGCAGGCGAAAAACTGTTTTTT
TRBJ2-4	.	.	TRBV2	CASSGPRDIQYF	TGTGCCAGCAGTGGACCCAGGGACATTCAGTACTTC
TRBJ1-1	TRBD1	.	TRBV6-5	CASSGQVSTEAFF	TGTGCCAGCAGTGGACAGGTATCCACTGAAGCTTTCTTT
TRBJ2-2	.	.	TRBV19	CASRARANTGELFF	TGTGCCAGTAGAGCCAGGGCGAACACCGGGGAGCTGTTTTTT
TRBJ2-7	.	.	TRBV6-1	CASTSKPPSYEQYF	TGTGCCAGCACCTCCAAGCCCCCCTCCTACGAGCAGTACTTC
TRBJ2-2	.	.	TRBV27	CASGRGGVNTGELFF	TGTGCCAGCGGGCGGGGTGGGGTGAACACCGGGGAGCTGTTTTTT
TRBJ2-5	TRBD1	.	TRBV25-1	CASTGTGAGTQYF	TGTGCCAGCACCGGGACAGGGGCCGGGACCCAGTACTTC
TRBJ1-5	TRBD1	.	TRBV15	CATSSGQANSNQPQHF	TGTGCCACCAGCAGCGGACAGGCTAATAGCAATCAGCCCCAGCATTTT
TRBJ2-2	.	.	TRBV18	CASSPARTSNTGELFF	TGTGCCAGCTCACCCGCCAGGACCTCGAACACCGGGGAGCTGTTTTTT
TRBJ2-7	.	.	TRBV9	CASSVDGGSYEQYF	TGTGCCAGCAGCGTCGATGGGGGATCCTACGAGCAGTACTTC
TRBJ2-3	.	.	TRBV18	CASSSQRQSTDTQYF	TGTGCCAGCTCGTCGCAGCGCCAGAGCACAGATACGCAGTATTTT